Listed below are T cell receptor beta chains from one sample, sequenced in a study of OX40 agonist ivuxolimab in advanced cancers. Profiling relied on immunoSEQ multiplex PCR, and the TCRdb table lists in-frame clones only, not all of them. This sample has 55,000 to 70,000 clones; roughly 82% occur once, and the top ten carry over 2%. The sample in question was CD4+ or CD8+ T cells sorted from blood, obtained in a trial of the OX40 agonist ivuxolimab. These receptor sequences come from an adult with an advanced solid tumor such as melanoma, head and neck, liver or kidney cancer. The CDR3 runs from the conserved cysteine through the conserved F or W. Fields, in order: V gene, CDR3 length, J gene, clone size, D gene, CDR3 DNA, CDR3 protein. A D gene is named only where the DNA matches it firmly. The size of a clone is reported for some rows only, either as once, few or many, or as a class for expanded clones.

>TRBV28|14|TRBJ1-5|.|.
TGTGCCAGCACCCCTCCCAGGGATTATCAGCCCCAGCATTTT
CASTPPRDYQPQHF
>TRBV4-2|16|TRBJ1-1|.|.
TGTGTCAGCAGCCTATACACAGGGATCATGAACACTGAAGCTTTCTTT
CVSSLYTGIMNTEAFF
>TRBV28|12|TRBJ2-7|.|TRBD2
TGTGCCAGCAGTGGGGGGAGGGTGCGGCAGTACTTC
CASSGGRVRQYF
>TRBV27|18|TRBJ2-3|once|.
TGTGCCAGCAGTTCGATCGGTGCGGGGGCCCTCAAAGGGGATACGCAGTATTTT
CASSSIGAGALKGDTQYF
>TRBV7-2|15|TRBJ1-5|.|.
TGTGCCAGCAGCTTAATGCAGGGGCTGGGACAGCCCCAGCATTTT
CASSLMQGLGQPQHF
>TRBV30|13|TRBJ2-6|.|.
TGTGCTTACCAAAACTCTGGGGCCAACGTCCTGACTTTC
CAYQNSGANVLTF
>TRBV7-5|16|TRBJ2-2|.|.
TGTGCCACCTCCCGGGCTAGCGGGGAGAACACCGGGGAGCTGTTTTTT
CATSRASGENTGELFF
>TRBV7-2|14|TRBJ1-2|once|.
TGTGCCAGCAGCTTAGACAATAGGGGTAGCGGCTACACCTTC
CASSLDNRGSGYTF
>TRBV5-1|16|TRBJ2-2|.|TRBD2
TGCGCCAGCAGCTTGGCCCTAGCGGGAGGTGGCGGGGAGCTGTTTTTT
CASSLALAGGGGELFF
>TRBV7-2|13|TRBJ1-2|.|.
TGTGCCAGCAGCTTTATTGGTAAACGAGGGTACACCTTC
CASSFIGKRGYTF
>TRBV7-2|14|TRBJ2-1|once|TRBD2
TGTGCCAGCAGCGCTACTAGCGGGGGGGGTGAGCAGTTCTTC
CASSATSGGGEQFF
>TRBV5-5|13|TRBJ1-1|.|.
TGTGCCAGCAGCTTGATAGGGAACACTGAAGCTTTCTTT
CASSLIGNTEAFF
>TRBV5-1|16|TRBJ2-5|.|.
TGCGCCAGCAGCGGAGGGGGGGAGTCCTATCAAGAGACCCAGTACTTC
CASSGGGESYQETQYF
>TRBV7-2|14|TRBJ2-3|few|.
TGTGCCAGCACAGGACTTCAAACCACAGATACGCAGTATTTT
CASTGLQTTDTQYF
>TRBV7-2|13|TRBJ2-5|.|.
TGTGCCAGCAGCTTAGCGTTCGGGGAGACCCAGTACTTC
CASSLAFGETQYF
>TRBV6-5|13|TRBJ2-7|.|.
TGTGCCAGCAGTATGGCAGGGAACTACGAGCAGTACTTC
CASSMAGNYEQYF
>TRBV25-1|16|TRBJ2-5|.|.
TGTGCCAGCAGTGAATATACAAGCCAGGGGAGGGAGACCCAGTACTTC
CASSEYTSQGRETQYF
>TRBV7-9|16|TRBJ1-4|few|.
TGTGCCAGCAGCTTAGAGGCACTCTCGGGGAGTGAAAAACTGTTTTTT
CASSLEALSGSEKLFF
>TRBV6-1|17|TRBJ1-2|.|TRBD1
TGTGCCAGCAGTGAACGAGGGGGCGGTCTTGCTAACTATGGCTACACCTTC
CASSERGGGLANYGYTF
>TRBV28|17|TRBJ2-3|.|TRBD2
TGTGCCAGCAGTGACCCACTAGCGGGGGTTCGGGCAGATACGCAGTATTTT
CASSDPLAGVRADTQYF
>TRBV19|17|TRBJ1-2|.|TRBD1
TGTGCCAGTAGCCCTAATGGAGAACAGGGGTTCGGCTATGGCTACACCTTC
CASSPNGEQGFGYGYTF
>TRBV5-6|16|TRBJ2-7|.|.
TGTGCCAGCAGCTTTTTCCGGGCTGGGCCCTTGGGAGAGCAGTACTTC
CASSFFRAGPLGEQYF
>TRBV9|13|TRBJ2-3|.|.
TGTGCCAGCTCGTTCAGTTTCACAGATACGCAGTATTTT
CASSFSFTDTQYF
>TRBV6-5|14|TRBJ2-5|.|.
TGTGCCAGCAGTTACTCGGGGCCAGCGGAGACCCAGTACTTC
CASSYSGPAETQYF
>TRBV15|15|TRBJ1-4|.|.
TGTGCCACCAGCAGAGAGGGTATCCTAAATGAAAAACTGTTTTTT
CATSREGILNEKLFF
>TRBV6-5|13|TRBJ1-1|.|.
TGTGCCAGGCGCTGTGGGCAAAACACTGAAGCTTTCTTT
CARRCGQNTEAFF
>TRBV6-1|14|TRBJ1-5|.|TRBD1
TGTGCCAGCGCTAGGGACAGTAACAATCAGCCCCAGCATTTT
CASARDSNNQPQHF
>TRBV4-3|13|TRBJ2-3|.|.
TGCGCCAGCAGCCAAGATAGGGTGGGTACGCAGTATTTT
CASSQDRVGTQYF
>TRBV30|13|TRBJ1-1|.|.
TGTGCCTGGAGGAATACAGGGCGGACTGAAGCTTTCTTT
CAWRNTGRTEAFF
>TRBV28|12|TRBJ2-6|.|.
TGTGCCAGCATGACTGGGGCCAACGTCCTGACTTTC
CASMTGANVLTF
>TRBV18|13|TRBJ1-1|once|.
TGTGCCAGCACGTCGAACAGGGTCACTGAAGCTTTCTTT
CASTSNRVTEAFF
>TRBV7-2|16|TRBJ2-5|.|.
TGTGCCAGCAGCTCCGCCGGCGGGATCACACAAGAGACCCAGTACTTC
CASSSAGGITQETQYF
>TRBV6-4|16|TRBJ2-1|few|.
TGTGCCAGCAGTGACCACTCGGGGACACGGCGGGAGGAGCAGTTCTTC
CASSDHSGTRREEQFF
>TRBV20-1|11|TRBJ1-5|.|.
TGCAGTGCTAAAAAGGATCAGCCCCAGCATTTT
CSAKKDQPQHF
>TRBV7-8|15|TRBJ1-4|.|.
TGTGCCAGCAGCGACGTCCAGAGACCAACCCAGCGGCTGTTTTTT
CASSDVQRPTQRLFF
>TRBV29-1|14|TRBJ1-3|.|.
TGCAGCGTTCTAACCCCGAGCTCTGGAAACACCATATATTTT
CSVLTPSSGNTIYF
>TRBV7-9|16|TRBJ2-1|.|.
TGTGCCAGCAGCTTAGAAGAGCAGGGGAGTACGAATGAGCAGTTCTTC
CASSLEEQGSTNEQFF
>TRBV6-4|14|TRBJ1-2|once|TRBD1
TGTGCCAGCAGTGACTTCGACAGGGGTGGAGGCTACACCTTC
CASSDFDRGGGYTF
>TRBV7-9|13|TRBJ2-5|.|.
TGTGCCAGCAGCTTAGGGGTTCAAGAGACCCAGTACTTC
CASSLGVQETQYF
>TRBV6-6|16|TRBJ2-3|.|TRBD2
TGTGCCAGCAGTGCGGGACTAGCGGGGGCCACAGATACGCAGTATTTT
CASSAGLAGATDTQYF